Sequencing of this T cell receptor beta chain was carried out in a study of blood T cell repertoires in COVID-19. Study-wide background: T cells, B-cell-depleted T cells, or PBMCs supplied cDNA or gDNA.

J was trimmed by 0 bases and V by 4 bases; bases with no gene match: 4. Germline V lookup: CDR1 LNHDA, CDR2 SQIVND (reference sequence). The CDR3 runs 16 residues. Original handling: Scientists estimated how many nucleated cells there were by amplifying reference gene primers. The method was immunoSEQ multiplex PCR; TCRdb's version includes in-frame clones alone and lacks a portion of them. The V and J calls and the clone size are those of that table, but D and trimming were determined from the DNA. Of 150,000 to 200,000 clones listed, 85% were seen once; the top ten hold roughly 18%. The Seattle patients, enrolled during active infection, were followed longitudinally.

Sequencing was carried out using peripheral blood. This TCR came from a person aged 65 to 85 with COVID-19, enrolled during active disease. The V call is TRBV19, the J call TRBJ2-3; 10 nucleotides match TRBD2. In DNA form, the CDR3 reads TGTGCCAGTAGTACCGGACTAGCGGTTAGCACAGATACGCAGTATTTT. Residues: CASSTGLAVSTDTQYF. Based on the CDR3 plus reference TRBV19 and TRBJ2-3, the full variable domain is DGGITQSPKYLFRKEGQNVTLSCEQNLNHDAMYWYRQDPGQGLRLIYYSQIVNDFQKGDIAEGYSVSREKKESFPLTVTSAQKNPTAFYLCASSTGLAVSTDTQYFGPGTRLTVL.